Listed here are 7 T cell receptor beta chains from one sample, sequenced in a study of T cells in women clearing cervical HPV infection. The repertoire was sequenced with immunoSEQ multiplex PCR; TCRdb's copy has only in-frame clones and lacks some. This listing includes about 48,000 clones. The specimen sequenced was blood buffy coat. Receptors originate from a woman between 18 and 70 years old with a cervical HPV16 infection that either progressed to CIN3+ or cleared (not recorded which).

Points on this clone: The read gets to within 3 residues of the CDR3 end, and the germline J gene fills in the rest. This sequence joins TRBV20-1 and TRBJ2-3, with 8 positions matching TRBD2. This CDR3 has 14 amino acids. Trimming at V came to 4 bases and at J to 3 bases, leaving 6 bases not matched to a gene. Germline CDR1 and CDR2: DFQATT and SNEGSKA (reference sequence). The CDR3 region is CSAKGSGTTDTQYF. CDR3 DNA (partial): TGCAGTGCTAAGGGTAGCGGGACAACAGATACG.

With respect to this clone: The read falls 3 residues short of the CDR3 end, and the missing part is taken from the germline J gene. V and J are TRBV20-1 and TRBJ1-3, with D maybe TRBD1 (6 bases). The CDR3 contains 18 residues. V lost 0 bases and J lost 0, with 18 bases in between. The germline gives CDR1 DFQATT, CDR2 SNEGSKA (reference sequence). CDR3 DNA, as far as it was read: TGCAGTGCTAGAGAAAGGGGCAGGGGTTTATCCTCTGGAAACACC. Its protein is CSARERGRGLSSGNT. The CDR3 reads in full as CSARERGRGLSSGNTIYF.

The sequenced part of the CDR3 DNA is TGTGCCAGCAGTTTATGGGACAGGGGGCGAGATACG. Translated, it gives CASSLWDRGRDT. The entire CDR3 sequence reads CASSLWDRGRDTQYF. The chain is built from TRBV28 and TRBJ2-3, with 11 bases that match TRBD1. Sequencing ends 3 residues short of the CDR3 end; the germline J gene provides the rest. The CDR3 spans 15 residues. Per germline, CDR1 MDHEN and CDR2 SYDVKM. The V gene end was trimmed by 0 bases and the J gene end by 5 bases; junction bases not matched to a gene: 1.

As for this clone: Read data end 3 residues before the CDR3 end; the end is taken from the germline J gene. The genes are TRBV10-3 and TRBJ2-1, with TRBD2 matching 11 bases. Per the germline V gene, CDR1 is ENHRY and CDR2 is SYGVKD. V shed 2 bases, J shed 8 bases, and the junction held 8 bases outside the gene matches. CDR3 length: 16 amino acids. The CDR3 is CAISEELAGGRYEQFF. The sequenced part of the CDR3 DNA is TGTGCCATCAGTGAGGAATTAGCGGGAGGGCGATATGAG.

As regards this clone: The CDR3 end is not reached by the read, which stops 3 residues before it; the germline J gene fills it in. The rearrangement joins TRBV19 to TRBJ1-5; perhaps TRBD1 as D (6 bases). Looked up from germline, CDR1 is LNHDA and CDR2 is SQIVND (reference sequence). Trimming removed 5 bases from V and 5 bases from J, with 16 bases in between. CDR3 length equals 15 residues. The CDR3 bases that were read are TGTGCCAGTAGTCAAGGACAGATTCCCCATCAGCCC. Its protein is CASSQGQIPHQP. The CDR3 in full is CASSQGQIPHQPQHF. The entire variable domain, with the rest obtained from reference TRBV19 and TRBJ1-5, is as follows: DGGITQSPKYLFRKEGQNVTLSCEQNLNHDAMYWYRQDPGQGLRLIYYSQIVNDFQKGDIAEGYSVSREKKESFPLTVTSAQKNPTAFYLCASSQGQIPHQPQHFGDGTRLSIL.

For this clone: The read halts 3 residues ahead of the CDR3 end, with the missing end drawn from the germline J gene. The chain employs TRBV27 and TRBJ2-3; TRBD1 aligns across 7 bases. The CDR3 extends over 16 amino acids. Germline trimming cut 5 bases from V and 0 bases from J; bases unmatched to any gene: 8. Germline V gene sequence: CDR1 MNHEY, CDR2 SMNVEV (reference sequence). The DNA read from the CDR3 is TGTGCCAGCAGTGGATACAGGGGCCTTAGCACAGATACG. The encoded protein is CASSGYRGLSTDT. The complete CDR3 protein is CASSGYRGLSTDTQYF.

CDR3 bases read: TGTGCCAGCAGCGTAACTACAGGGACTGGAAACACC. Its protein is CASSVTTGTGNT. The whole CDR3 region reads CASSVTTGTGNTIYF. The rearrangement uses TRBV9 and TRBJ1-3; perhaps TRBD1 as D (6 bases). The CDR3 end is not reached by the read, which stops 3 residues before it; the germline J gene fills it in. V was clipped by 1 base and J by 2 bases, with 10 bases between them. The CDR3 totals 15 residues. Per the germline V gene, CDR1 is SGDLS and CDR2 is YYNGEE.